Listed below are T cell receptor beta chains from one sample, sequenced in a study of blood T cells in healthy people across ages. A single record per CDR3 protein comes from TCRdb applying MiXCR to the 5' RACE reads. The data show approximately 490,000 distinct CDR3 sequences, with 20% to 30% seen just once and roughly 9% held by the top ten. This sample was also put to use in a study of T cells of mothers and their children.

The sequencing sample was made of blood. These receptors all stem from a boy younger than 18 in good health. CDR3s include the opening cysteine and the closing phenylalanine or tryptophan. A D gene is named only where the DNA matches it firmly. Size is stated for part of the rows, as once, few or many counts, or as a class when the clone is expanded.

>TRBJ1-2|TRBV30|.|.
TGTGCCTGGAGTGTGACAAACTATGGCTACACCTTC
CAWSVTNYGYTF
>TRBJ2-5|TRBV7-3|.|TRBD1
TGTGCCAGCAGCGAAGGACAGGGGGCCCAAGAGACCCAGTACTTC
CASSEGQGAQETQYF
>TRBJ1-4|TRBV5-1|few|TRBD1
TGCGCCAGCAGCGCACCGGGACAGGGCTTGACGACTAATGAAAAACTGTTTTTT
CASSAPGQGLTTNEKLFF
>TRBJ2-7|TRBV20-1|.|.
TGCAGTGCTAGTGTTGGGGGCCACGAGCAGTACTTC
CSASVGGHEQYF
>TRBJ1-5|TRBV5-6|few|TRBD1
TGTGCCAGCAGCCCGTCATATTGGGGACAGGGATTCCCTCAGCCCCAGCATTTT
CASSPSYWGQGFPQPQHF
>TRBJ2-1|TRBV20-1|.|TRBD2
TGCAGTGCTAGAGGCGGGACTAGCGGGTACAATGAGCAGTTCTTC
CSARGGTSGYNEQFF
>TRBJ1-1|TRBV4-3|many|.
TGTGCCAGCAGTCAGGGACGGGGGGGTACTGAAGCTTTCTTT
CASSQGRGGTEAFF
>TRBJ2-1|TRBV5-1|.|.
TGCGCCAGCAGCTTGGAGGACAACAATGAGCAGTTCTTC
CASSLEDNNEQFF
>TRBJ1-6|TRBV11-2|.|TRBD1
TGTGCCAGCAGCTTAAGGGGACAGAGAGATTCACCCCTCCACTTT
CASSLRGQRDSPLHF
>TRBJ2-3|TRBV19|few|TRBD1
TGTGCCAGTAGTACGGGACAGGGGCTCACAGATACGCAGTATTTT
CASSTGQGLTDTQYF
>TRBJ1-4|TRBV3-1|few|TRBD1
TGTGCCAGCAGCCCAGTCGAAGGACAGGGTTATGAAAAACTGTTTTTT
CASSPVEGQGYEKLFF
>TRBJ2-5|TRBV7-2|many|.
TGTGCCAGCAGCCCCGGACTCTCGAGGGAGACCCAGTACTTC
CASSPGLSRETQYF
>TRBJ2-1|TRBV12-5|.|.
TGTGCTAGTGGTTTGGTAAGATGGGCAGACCCCTACAATGAGCAGTTCTTC
CASGLVRWADPYNEQFF
>TRBJ1-1|TRBV18|.|TRBD1
TGTGCCAGCTCAAGCAGACAGGGTATAAACACTGAAGCTTTCTTT
CASSSRQGINTEAFF
>TRBJ1-4|TRBV4-3|many|.
TGCGCCAGCAGCCTTTCGGGGGGTAATGAAAAACTGTTTTTT
CASSLSGGNEKLFF
>TRBJ1-2|TRBV30|few|TRBD1
TGTGCCTGTTCCGGGACAGGCTTTGAAGGCTACACCTTC
CACSGTGFEGYTF
>TRBJ1-6|TRBV27|.|.
TGTGCCAGCAGTCCCGAGGCGGGACGTGGGTATTCACCCCTCCACTTT
CASSPEAGRGYSPLHF
>TRBJ2-3|TRBV20-1|.|TRBD2
TGCAGTGCCGCTCGTAGCGGGAGGGGGCCAGATACGCAGTATTTT
CSAARSGRGPDTQYF
>TRBJ1-1|TRBV12-3/TRBV12-4|.|.
TGTGCCAGCAGTCCCAGGGATGGGGCGAGGAACACTGAAGCTTTCTTT
CASSPRDGARNTEAFF
>TRBJ2-5|TRBV28|.|TRBD1
TGTGCCAGCAGTTTCCGATCGGACAGGGAGCCGTGGGGAGCGACCCAGTACTTC
CASSFRSDREPWGATQYF
>TRBJ2-1|TRBV29-1|.|.
TGCAGCGTTGACTTCTCTGAGCAGTTCTTC
CSVDFSEQFF
>TRBJ2-1|TRBV29-1|.|TRBD1
TGCAGCGTTGCGGGACAGGGCTACAATGAGCAGTTCTTC
CSVAGQGYNEQFF
>TRBJ1-1|TRBV27|.|.
TGTGCCAGCAGTTTAACGAGGTGGAACACTGAAGCTTTCTTT
CASSLTRWNTEAFF
>TRBJ2-1|TRBV20-1|.|TRBD1
TGCAGTGCGATGAGGGACAGTTACAATGAGCAGTTCTTC
CSAMRDSYNEQFF
>TRBJ2-7|TRBV13|many|TRBD1
TGTGCCAGCAGCTTAGAAGACAGGGGCTACGAGCAGTACTTC
CASSLEDRGYEQYF
>TRBJ1-2|TRBV5-1|many|.
TGCGCCAGCAGCTTGGGAAAGGGACGGTATGGCTACACCTTC
CASSLGKGRYGYTF
>TRBJ2-3|TRBV29-1|few|TRBD2
TGCAGCATTATGACTAGCGGAAGCACAGATACGCAGTATTTT
CSIMTSGSTDTQYF
>TRBJ1-6|TRBV20-1|few|.
TGCAGTGCTAGAGTTGGGAGTAATTCACCCCTCCACTTT
CSARVGSNSPLHF
>TRBJ1-2|TRBV6-2/TRBV6-3|few|.
TGTGCCAGCAGTACAACCGGGTCTAACTATGGCTACACCTTC
CASSTTGSNYGYTF
>TRBJ2-1|TRBV6-5|many|TRBD1
TGTGCCAGCAGCCCAGGGACAGGGAACAATGAGCAGTTCTTC
CASSPGTGNNEQFF
>TRBJ2-5|TRBV4-3|.|.
TGCGCCAGCAGCCAAGAAAGCTGGCGAAAAGAGACCCAGTACTTC
CASSQESWRKETQYF
>TRBJ2-5|TRBV27|.|.
TGTGCCAGCAGTCACCGGGCCCTAGAGGGTCGGTTCTTC
CASSHRALEGRFF
>TRBJ2-6|TRBV15|few|TRBD1
TGTGCCACCAGCAGAGCCGGGACAGGGAGCTCTGGGGCCAACGTCCTGACTTTC
CATSRAGTGSSGANVLTF
>TRBJ2-1|TRBV25-1|few|.
TGTGCCAGCAGTGGACAGGCGGGCAATGAGCAGTTCTTC
CASSGQAGNEQFF
>TRBJ2-3|TRBV12-3/TRBV12-4|.|.
TGTGCCAGCAGCCGCCGAGGTAGCCTTACAGATACGCAGTATTTT
CASSRRGSLTDTQYF
>TRBJ2-7|TRBV4-1|.|.
TGCGCCAGCAGCCAAGATAGGCTAGCGTTAGAGCAGTACTTC
CASSQDRLALEQYF
>TRBJ1-6|TRBV7-2|.|TRBD1
TGTGCCAGCAGCTCCGACAGGGAAGGACCACCCCTCCACTTT
CASSSDREGPPLHF
>TRBJ2-5|TRBV6-5|.|TRBD2
TGTGCCAGCAGTTACGGGACTAGCCAAGAGACCCAGTACTTC
CASSYGTSQETQYF
>TRBJ2-7|TRBV3-1|.|.
TGTGCCAGCGGCCAAGTAAAGGAGCAGTACTTC
CASGQVKEQYF
>TRBJ2-6|TRBV2|.|.
TGTGCCAGCAGGGGCCTAACAGGACCCCCTGGGGCCAACGTCCTGACTTTC
CASRGLTGPPGANVLTF
>TRBJ2-7|TRBV29-1|.|TRBD1
TGCAGCGTCCAGGGGGAGCCCTCCTACGAGCAGTACTTC
CSVQGEPSYEQYF
>TRBJ2-1|TRBV19|few|.
TGTGCCAGTAGTATAGAAGGGGGACCCTACAATGAGCAGTTCTTC
CASSIEGGPYNEQFF
>TRBJ2-5|TRBV18|few|TRBD1
TGTGCCAGCTCATACGACAGGGTTGGGGAGACCCAGTACTTC
CASSYDRVGETQYF
>TRBJ2-1|TRBV5-5|few|.
TGTGCCAGCAGTGCTCTAGCAGATCTCTCCTACAATGAGCAGTTCTTC
CASSALADLSYNEQFF
>TRBJ2-2|TRBV7-8|.|TRBD1
TGTGCCAGCAGCTTATTACCGGGACAGGGGAACACCGGGGAGCTGTTTTTT
CASSLLPGQGNTGELFF
>TRBJ2-3|TRBV27|few|TRBD2
TGTGCCAGCAGTCTCCCTAGCGGGGGAACAGATACGCAGTATTTT
CASSLPSGGTDTQYF
>TRBJ1-5|TRBV5-6|.|.
TGTGCCAGCAGCTCTATCGACACCGGCAATCAGCCCCAGCATTTT
CASSSIDTGNQPQHF
>TRBJ2-1|TRBV10-3|.|.
TGTGCCATCAGTGACACTCCAGGCGACAATGAGCAGTTCTTC
CAISDTPGDNEQFF
>TRBJ2-1|TRBV14|few|TRBD2
TGTGCCAGCAGCCAAGATAGGTGGCGGGGGGAGAACAATGAGCAGTTCTTC
CASSQDRWRGENNEQFF
>TRBJ2-7|TRBV18|few|.
TGTGCCAGCTCACCGGACACGAGAGCCTACGAGCAGTACTTC
CASSPDTRAYEQYF
>TRBJ1-4|TRBV7-2|.|.
TGTGCCAGCAGCTGGAGAGGGGATAATGAAAAACTGTTTTTT
CASSWRGDNEKLFF
>TRBJ2-5|TRBV4-2|.|.
TGTGCCGTAGGGGAAGGGACAACAGAGACCCAGTACTTC
CAVGEGTTETQYF
>TRBJ2-2|TRBV6-6|.|TRBD1
TGTGCCAGCAGCGCCCCCGACAGGGCGGTCACCGGGGAGCTGTTTTTT
CASSAPDRAVTGELFF
>TRBJ2-7|TRBV6-1|few|TRBD2
TGTGCCAGCAGCGGGACTATCTACGAGCAGTACTTC
CASSGTIYEQYF
>TRBJ2-5|TRBV6-2/TRBV6-3|few|TRBD2
TGTGCCAGCACCGACCTGGCGGGAGGCCCTCAGGAGACCCAGTACTTC
CASTDLAGGPQETQYF
>TRBJ1-2|TRBV6-4|many|.
TGTGCCAGCAGTGACTCTGGGGAAGGTGCAGCTGGCTACACCTTC
CASSDSGEGAAGYTF
>TRBJ2-5|TRBV27|few|.
TGTGCCAGCAGCGTTTGGTCCCAAGAGACCCAGTACTTC
CASSVWSQETQYF